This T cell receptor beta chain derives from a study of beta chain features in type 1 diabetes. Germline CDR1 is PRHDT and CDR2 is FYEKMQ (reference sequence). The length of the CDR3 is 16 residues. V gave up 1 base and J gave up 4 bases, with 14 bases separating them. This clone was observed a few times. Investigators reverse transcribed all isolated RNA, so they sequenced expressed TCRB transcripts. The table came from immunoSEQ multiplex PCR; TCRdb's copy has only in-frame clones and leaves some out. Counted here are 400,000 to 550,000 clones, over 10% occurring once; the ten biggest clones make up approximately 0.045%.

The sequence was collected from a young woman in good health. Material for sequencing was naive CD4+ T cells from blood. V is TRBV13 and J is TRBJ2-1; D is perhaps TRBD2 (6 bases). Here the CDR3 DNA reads TGTGCCAGCAGCTTAGCGGGAGAGCGGGTTTACAATGAGCAGTTCTTC. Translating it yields CASSLAGERVYNEQFF.